The 22 T cell receptor beta chains given below trace back to one sample, sequenced in a study of T cells after yellow fever vaccination. TCRdb passed the 5' RACE reads through MiXCR, listing each CDR3 protein once. The sample has around 320,000 distinct CDR3 sequences, 3.5% to 4.5% seen once. Sequenced material: PBMCs, taken 15 days after the yellow fever booster vaccination. The source of these receptors is a man younger than 35 who received the YFV17D yellow fever vaccine.

This clonotype was picked up a small number of times. The CDR3 bases are TGCGCCAGCAGCTCTCAACAGGGGAACACCGGGGAGCTGTTTTTT. It translates to CASSSQQGNTGELFF. The chain carries TRBV5-1 and TRBJ2-2, with a weak D call TRBD1 (6 bases). The germline V and J ends were trimmed by 3 bases and 1 base, with 10 bases remaining between them. The V gene's germline CDR1 is SGHRS and CDR2 YFSETQ. The CDR3 is made up of 15 amino acids.

This clonotype was seen repeatedly, ten times or more. The junction departs from germline at one end; a sequencing error may be responsible. The rearrangement links TRBV5-1 to TRBJ1-1; D remains ambiguous. Germline assignment: CDR1 SGHRS and CDR2 YFSETQ. This CDR3 spans 12 amino acids. The CDR3 DNA sequence: TGTGCCAGCAGTTTTCGGGGCACTGAAGCTTTCTTT. This sequence encodes CASSFRGTEAFF.

This chain connects TRBV6-6 to TRBJ2-7; 9 nucleotides match TRBD1. Germline-derived CDR1 and CDR2 are MNHNY and SVGAGI (reference sequence). J lost 3 bases, V lost 6 bases, and 9 bases had no gene match. The CDR3 covers 15 residues. The CDR3: CASRQPRDRDYEQYF. The CDR3 DNA sequence: TGTGCCAGCAGACAACCCCGGGACAGGGACTACGAGCAGTACTTC.

Ten or more counts support this clonotype. V is TRBV12-3 or TRBV12-4 and J is TRBJ2-7; D is tentatively TRBD1 or TRBD2 (6 bases each). The length of the CDR3 is 17 residues. V was shortened by 8 bases and J by 2 bases, with 25 bases between the two germline ends. The CDR3 coding sequence is TGTGCCAGCTCGGAACAGGGAAGCGGGCGGCGGCCCTACGAGCAGTACTTC. Translating it yields CASSEQGSGRRPYEQYF.

V and J are TRBV11-3 and TRBJ2-1; maybe TRBD2 (6 bases). Looked up from germline, CDR1 is SGHNT and CDR2 is YENEEA. The CDR3 runs 15 residues. Trimming pared 0 bases from V and 4 bases from J, leaving 10 bases between. CDR3: CASSLEGTYYNEQFF. The DNA for the CDR3 is TGTGCCAGCAGCTTAGAGGGGACTTATTACAATGAGCAGTTCTTC.

The sample holds many counts of this clonotype. The CDR3 protein is CSARPAGDQNIQYF. The CDR3 DNA sequence: TGCAGTGCTCGGCCCGCCGGGGACCAAAACATTCAGTACTTC. The V and J genes are TRBV20-1 and TRBJ2-4; D may be TRBD1 or TRBD2 (5 bases each). V lost 5 bases to trimming and J lost 5 bases, with 16 bases between them. Germline V lookup: CDR1 DFQATT, CDR2 SNEGSKA (reference sequence). The CDR3 loop spans 14 amino acids.

This chain uses TRBV4-2 with TRBJ1-4; 8 bases are a match to TRBD1. The junction had 23 bases not matched to a gene; V was cut back by 3 bases and J by 8 bases. The CDR3 runs to 20 residues. The germline gives CDR1 LGHNA, CDR2 YNFKEQ. The CDR3 coding sequence is TGTGCCAGCAGCCATTTCCTGAGGCAGGGGGCGAGTACGGGCTCCGAAAAACTGTTTTTT. Translating gives CASSHFLRQGASTGSEKLFF.

This clonotype showed up just a few times. The chain has TRBV29-1 and TRBJ2-5; D may be TRBD2 (7 bases). V lost 2 bases to trimming and J lost 1 base, with 17 bases between them. Germline V lookup: CDR1 SQVTM, CDR2 ANQGSEA. This CDR3 contains 16 residues. In DNA, the CDR3 is TGCAGCGTTGAACGGGCGTTGCGGGGGCCCCAAGAGACCCAGTACTTC. This translates into CSVERALRGPQETQYF.

The rearrangement joins TRBV10-3 to TRBJ2-2; TRBD1 aligns across 10 bases. The CDR3 extends over 16 amino acids. With 4 bases clipped from V and 3 bases from J, the junction kept 5 bases outside the gene matches. Germline V lookup: CDR1 ENHRY, CDR2 SYGVKD. This CDR3 reads CAISGDRGPHTGELFF. The CDR3 DNA is TGTGCCATCAGTGGAGACAGGGGGCCGCACACCGGGGAGCTGTTTTTT.

The chain combines TRBV21-1 with TRBJ2-7; TRBD1 is the table's D call and was not checked against the DNA. TRBV21-1 is noted as a pseudogene. The CDR3 covers 15 residues. CDR3 protein: CATPPPGGSSYEQYF. The CDR3 nucleotides are TGTGCCACCCCGCCCCCGGGGGGAAGCTCCTACGAGCAGTACTTC.

This chain connects TRBV11-2 to TRBJ2-1; maybe TRBD2 (6 bases). Germline V gene sequence: CDR1 SGHAT, CDR2 FQNNGV. The CDR3 contains 18 residues. Trimming removed 5 bases at V and 7 bases at J, with 27 bases between. CDR3 nucleotide sequence: TGTGCCAGCAGCGCCGCGCGGGGACTTGGGGCCCTATCAAATGAGCAGTTCTTC. Amino acid sequence: CASSAARGLGALSNEQFF.

This clonotype was picked up many times. The J gene is TRBJ2-4, the V gene TRBV20-1, with a weak D call TRBD1 (6 bases). Germline CDR1 reads DFQATT; CDR2 reads SNEGSKA (reference sequence). The CDR3 contains 15 residues. V dropped 2 bases and J dropped 8 bases, with 19 bases sitting between them. The DNA of the CDR3 is TGCAGTGCTAGATCCGATACAGGGTTCAGTGACATTCAGTACTTC. Its protein product is CSARSDTGFSDIQYF.

This clonotype was recorded at least ten times. The DNA of the CDR3 is TGTGCCAGCAGGCCCCGGGGGGTAGGGGGTGATACGCAGTATTTT. Translating gives CASRPRGVGGDTQYF. The chain carries TRBV6-5 and TRBJ2-3; the D gene is possibly TRBD2 (7 bases). From germline, CDR1 is MNHEY and CDR2 SVGAGI. The CDR3 is 15 amino acids. V was shortened by 6 bases and J by 6 bases, with 19 bases between the two germline ends.

This clonotype came up many times. This chain links TRBV20-1 with TRBJ2-7; TRBD2 matches at 14 bases. The germline gives CDR1 DFQATT, CDR2 SNEGSKA (reference sequence). The J segment lost 5 bases and the V segment lost 5 bases, leaving 11 bases of the junction unmatched. The CDR3 totals 16 residues. CDR3 sequence reads: CSASTSGGAGFNEQYF. The CDR3 DNA reads TGCAGTGCTTCGACTAGCGGGGGGGCCGGTTTTAACGAGCAGTACTTC.

This clonotype was counted at least ten times. V gene TRBV2 combines with J gene TRBJ2-7; TRBD1 agrees at 8 bases. Germline values: CDR1 SNHLY, CDR2 FYNNEI. The CDR3 sequence is 14 residues long. Germline trimming cut 2 bases from V and 9 bases from J; bases unmatched to any gene: 9. DNA for the CDR3: TGTGCCAGCAGTGAATCTCCAGGGGGCATTCGGCAGTACGTC. It translates to CASSESPGGIRQYV.

V and J are TRBV7-3 and TRBJ1-1; a weak D match, TRBD1 (5 bases). CDR1 SGHTA and CDR2 FQGTGA come from the germline V gene. This CDR3 is built from 16 residues. V was cut by 4 bases and J by 4 bases, with 19 bases left in between. CDR3 residues: CASSSIPGDLGTEAFF. In nucleotides, the CDR3 is TGTGCCAGCAGCTCGATCCCCGGGGACCTGGGCACTGAAGCTTTCTTT.

This clonotype was detected ten times or more. The genes are TRBV7-2 and TRBJ1-1; no clear D gene. Trimming shortened V by 1 base and J by 4 bases, and 13 bases separated the two germline ends. CDR3 length: 15 amino acids. Germline CDR1 is SGHTA and CDR2 is FQGNSA. DNA for the CDR3: TGTGCCAGCAGCTTAGTTATGTCCCGGGGCACTGAAGCTTTCTTT. Translated: CASSLVMSRGTEAFF.

The CDR3 is CAGTRDGTANTEAFF. CDR3 sequence (DNA): TGTGCCGGCACCCGCGACGGGACAGCGAACACTGAAGCTTTCTTT. The chain carries TRBV6-6 and TRBJ1-1, with 7 bases matching TRBD1. This CDR3 spans 15 amino acids. The junction had 13 bases not matched to a gene; V was cut back by 11 bases and J by 1 base. Germline assignment: CDR1 MNHNY and CDR2 SVGAGI (reference sequence).

This clonotype was seen only a few times. The chain uses TRBV30 and TRBJ2-5, with 7 bases identical to TRBD2. The CDR3 runs to 14 residues. V lost 5 bases to trimming and J lost 1 base; unmatched junction nucleotides: 7. Germline V CDR1 and CDR2: GTSNPN, SVGIG (reference sequence). The CDR3 protein is CAWAWGGGQETQYF. CDR3 nucleotides: TGTGCCTGGGCCTGGGGGGGAGGCCAAGAGACCCAGTACTTC.

This clonotype was observed many times. The chain has TRBV30 and TRBJ2-5; 7 bases align to TRBD1. V shed 2 bases and J 4 bases; nucleotides not matched to a gene: 1. CDR3 length: 12 amino acids. Germline assignment: CDR1 GTSNPN and CDR2 SVGIG (reference sequence). The CDR3 reads CAWSRGPETQYF. As DNA, the CDR3 is TGTGCCTGGAGTAGGGGGCCAGAGACCCAGTACTTC.

This clonotype has a count of ten or more. The V and J genes are TRBV6-5 and TRBJ2-2; D unresolved. The V gene's germline CDR1 is MNHEY and CDR2 SVGAGI. Trimming left V 0 bases short and J 1 base short, with 6 bases between. This CDR3 comprises 15 residues. This CDR3 is CASSYSWGNTGELFF. CDR3 nucleotide sequence: TGTGCCAGCAGTTACTCCTGGGGGAACACCGGGGAGCTGTTTTTT.

This clonotype was counted ten times or more. The chain employs TRBV3-1 and TRBJ1-4; D might be TRBD1 (5 bases). Germline CDR1 is LGHDT and CDR2 is YNNKEL (reference sequence). V shed 0 bases and J shed 4 bases, with 6 bases lying between them. The CDR3 has 14 amino acids. CDR3 nucleotides: TGTGCCAGCAGCCAAGATCAGGGTAATGAAAAACTGTTTTTT. This encodes CASSQDQGNEKLFF.